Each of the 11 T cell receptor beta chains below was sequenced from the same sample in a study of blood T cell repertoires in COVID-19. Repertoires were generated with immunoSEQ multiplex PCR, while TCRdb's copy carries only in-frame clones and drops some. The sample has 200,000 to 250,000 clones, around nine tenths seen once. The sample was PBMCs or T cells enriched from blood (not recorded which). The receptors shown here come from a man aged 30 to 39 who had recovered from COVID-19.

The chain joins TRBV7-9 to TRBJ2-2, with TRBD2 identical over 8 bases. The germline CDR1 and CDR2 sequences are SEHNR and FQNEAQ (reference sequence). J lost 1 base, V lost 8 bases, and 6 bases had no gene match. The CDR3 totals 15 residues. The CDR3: CASVRGEKNTGELFF. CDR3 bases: TGTGCCAGCGTGCGGGGGGAAAAGAACACCGGGGAGCTGTTTTTT.

CDR3 protein: CAWSAPGSPLHF. CDR3 DNA: TGTGCCTGGAGTGCCCCGGGTTCACCCCTCCACTTT. This chain joins TRBV30 and TRBJ1-6; D unresolved. This CDR3 comprises 12 residues. Germline assignment: CDR1 GTSNPN and CDR2 SVGIG (reference sequence). Trimming removed 1 base from V and 9 bases from J, with 7 bases in between.

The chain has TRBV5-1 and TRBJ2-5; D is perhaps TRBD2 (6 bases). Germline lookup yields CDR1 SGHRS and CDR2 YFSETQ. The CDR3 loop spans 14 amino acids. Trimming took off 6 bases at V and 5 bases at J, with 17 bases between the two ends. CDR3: CASKGGVLGETQYF. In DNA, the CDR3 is TGCGCCAGCAAGGGCGGGGTCCTCGGGGAGACCCAGTACTTC.

The CDR3 loop is CASSLNSINQPQHF. CDR3 bases: TGTGCCAGCAGTTTGAACAGCATCAATCAGCCCCAGCATTTT. V gene TRBV28 combines with J gene TRBJ1-5; D is unclear. Germline V gives CDR1 MDHEN, CDR2 SYDVKM. Trimming pared 3 bases from V and 3 bases from J, leaving 9 bases between. This CDR3 region has 14 residues.

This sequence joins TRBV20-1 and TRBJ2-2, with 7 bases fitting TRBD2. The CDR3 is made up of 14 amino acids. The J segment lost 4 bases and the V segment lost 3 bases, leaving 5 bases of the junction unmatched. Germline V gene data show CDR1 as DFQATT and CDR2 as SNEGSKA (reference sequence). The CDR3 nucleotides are TGCAGTGCTAGTCTGTCTAGCGGCACCGGGGAGCTGTTTTTT. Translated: CSASLSSGTGELFF.

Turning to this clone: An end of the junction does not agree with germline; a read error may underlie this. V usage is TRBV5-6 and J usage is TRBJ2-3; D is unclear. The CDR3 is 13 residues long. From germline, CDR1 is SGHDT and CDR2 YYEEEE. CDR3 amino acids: CAGSPHVGDTQYF. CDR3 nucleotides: TGTGCCGGCAGCCCCCATGTTGGCGATACGCAGTATTTT.

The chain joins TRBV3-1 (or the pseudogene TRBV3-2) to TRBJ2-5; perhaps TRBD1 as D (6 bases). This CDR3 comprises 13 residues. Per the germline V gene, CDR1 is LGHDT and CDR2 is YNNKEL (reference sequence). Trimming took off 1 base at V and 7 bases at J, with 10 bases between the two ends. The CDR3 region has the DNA TGTGCCAGCAGCCAAGGGGGGCTCAGGACCCAGTACTTC. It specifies CASSQGGLRTQYF.

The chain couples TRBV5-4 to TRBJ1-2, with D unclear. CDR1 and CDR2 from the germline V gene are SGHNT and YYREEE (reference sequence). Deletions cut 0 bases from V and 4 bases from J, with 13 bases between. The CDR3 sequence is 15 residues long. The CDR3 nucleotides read TGTGCCAGCAGCTTGGGACGCTCGACTATCTATGGCTACACCTTC. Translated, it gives CASSLGRSTIYGYTF.

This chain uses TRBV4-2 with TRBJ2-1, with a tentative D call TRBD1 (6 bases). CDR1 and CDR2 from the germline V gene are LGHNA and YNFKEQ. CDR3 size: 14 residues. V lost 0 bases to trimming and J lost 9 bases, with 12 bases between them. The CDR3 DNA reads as TGTGCCAGCAGCCAAGAGGGTAGGGGGAGTGAGCAGTTCTTC. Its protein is CASSQEGRGSEQFF.

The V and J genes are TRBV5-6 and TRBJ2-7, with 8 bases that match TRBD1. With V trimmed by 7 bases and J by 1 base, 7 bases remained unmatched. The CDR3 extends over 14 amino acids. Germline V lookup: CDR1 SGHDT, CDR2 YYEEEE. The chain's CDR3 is CASRKWTGSYEQYF. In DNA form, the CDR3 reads TGTGCCAGCCGAAAATGGACAGGGTCCTACGAGCAGTACTTC. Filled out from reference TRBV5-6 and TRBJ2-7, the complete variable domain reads DAGVTQSPTHLIKTRGQQVTLRCSPKSGHDTVSWYQQALGQGPQFIFQYYEEEERQRGNFPDRFSGHQFPNYSSELNVNALLLGDSALYLCASRKWTGSYEQYFGPGTRLTVT.

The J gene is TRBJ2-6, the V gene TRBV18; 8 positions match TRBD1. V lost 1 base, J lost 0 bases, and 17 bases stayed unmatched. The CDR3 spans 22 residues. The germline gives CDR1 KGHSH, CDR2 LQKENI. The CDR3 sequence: CASSPQSLPDRAYHSGANVLTF. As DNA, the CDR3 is TGTGCCAGCTCACCACAAAGTTTACCGGACAGGGCGTATCACTCTGGGGCCAACGTCCTGACTTTC.